The clone carrying this T cell receptor beta chain is a singleton in its sample. Its target is not known. Primers for the PCR totalled 60 Vbeta and 13 Jbeta. TCRdb's table, derived via immunoSEQ multiplex PCR, lists solely in-frame clones and lacks some. The sample lists 150,000 or so clones, 70% to 80% seen once, with under 2.5% in the top ten. Per germline, CDR1 MNHEY and CDR2 SVGAGI. V dropped 2 bases and J dropped 6 bases, with 14 bases sitting between them. The CDR3 has 15 amino acids. This entry comes from a study of cytomegalovirus exposure and HLA in healthy donors. Study results and limitations: Segments of the TCR beta V type were, in most cases, productive about 90% or about 30% of the time in an earlier analysis.

The TCR comes from a man aged 30 to 39 in good health and CMV-seronegative. This sequence joins TRBV6-5 and TRBJ2-1, with a possible D match to TRBD2 (5 bases). The sequencing sample was made of PBMCs. CDR3 residues: CASSYRPGGRNEQFF. In DNA, the CDR3 is TGTGCCAGCAGTTACAGACCCGGAGGCCGCAATGAGCAGTTCTTC.